The clone carrying this T cell receptor (beta chain) was picked up a small number of times. Its antigen is still unknown. TCRdb re-analysed the 5' RACE reads in MiXCR, keeping a single row per CDR3 protein. Of around 70,000 distinct CDR3 sequences listed, around 16% are singletons. This record comes from a study of early T cells in non-severe SARS-CoV-2 infection. About the research overall: Investigators sequenced bulk RNA drawn from unsorted whole blood, and chains remained unpaired. Overall study findings and caveats: Sequences matched to VDJdb favored anti-spike CD8 responses, while private and CD4 specificities were missed.

Losses at the gene ends were 5 bases for V and 4 bases for J; bases not matched to a gene: 10. This CDR3 comprises 15 residues. Per germline, CDR1 LNHDA and CDR2 SQIVND (reference sequence). The specimen was whole blood. V gene TRBV19 combines with J gene TRBJ1-2; 7 nucleotides align to TRBD1. The origin of this receptor is an adult who was a healthcare worker with PCR-confirmed SARS-CoV-2 infection or an uninfected control (not recorded which). The CDR3 sequence is CASSDPGTDFYGYTF. The CDR3, as DNA: TGTGCCAGTAGTGATCCCGGGACAGACTTCTATGGCTACACCTTC.